The 4 T cell receptor beta chains below were found in one sample sequenced in a study of T cell responses to AZD1222 COVID-19 vaccine. The data were produced by immunoSEQ multiplex PCR, yet TCRdb's version contains in-frame clones alone and is incomplete. Seen here are over 60,000 clones, 80% observed once, and the top ten hold roughly an eighth. The source material was peripheral blood, sampled 28 days after the second AZD1222 dose. These receptors were collected from an adult who received the AZD1222 COVID-19 vaccine.

This sequence joins TRBV3-1 (or the pseudogene TRBV3-2) and TRBJ1-3; TRBD1 might be the D (5 bases). CDR1 and CDR2 (germline): LGHDT, YNNKEL (reference sequence). Trimming pared 0 bases from V and 0 bases from J, leaving 9 bases between. The CDR3 consists of 16 residues. CDR3 sequence reads: CASSQEGTFSGNTIYF. The CDR3 bases are TGTGCCAGCAGCCAAGAAGGGACTTTCTCTGGAAACACCATATATTTT.

V is TRBV27 and J is TRBJ1-6; TRBD1 agrees at 11 bases. The germline V gene has CDR1 MNHEY and CDR2 SMNVEV (reference sequence). Trimming took 7 bases from V and 10 from J; bases not matched to a gene: 6. This CDR3 is 14 amino acids long. The CDR3 region is CASKSGTGGSPLHF. CDR3 DNA: TGTGCCAGCAAATCCGGGACAGGGGGATCACCCCTCCACTTT.

The gene calls are TRBV11-2 and TRBJ2-7, with no clear D. This CDR3 is 13 amino acids long. Per germline, CDR1 SGHAT and CDR2 FQNNGV. V lost 1 base and J 2 bases, leaving 6 bases between the germline ends. DNA of the CDR3: TGTGCCAGCAGCTTAGTTCGTGCCTACGAGCAGTACTTC. This gives the protein CASSLVRAYEQYF.

The J gene is TRBJ2-5, the V gene TRBV7-9, with 8 positions matching TRBD1. This CDR3 region has 13 residues. The junction had 4 bases not matched to a gene; V was cut back by 7 bases and J by 3 bases. CDR1 is SEHNR and CDR2 is FQNEAQ in the germline V gene (reference sequence). CDR3 nucleotide sequence: TGTGCCAGCATTCGGACAGGGAAAGAGACCCAGTACTTC. Translating gives CASIRTGKETQYF.